Listed below are T cell receptor beta chains from one sample, sequenced in a study of T cell clusters in autoimmune cytopenias. No DNA is given; TCRdb re-called the multiplex PCR reads and lists each CDR3 protein once. This sample's table has 6,500 to 8,000 distinct CDR3 sequences. The sample was also linked to a second study, of T cell repertoires in aging, cancer and after chemotherapy.

Specimen: peripheral blood. Receptors originate from a human donor in good health. Each CDR3 is given with its conserved first and last residue. Only some rows state a clone size, as once, few, many or a class for expanded clones.

clone_size: -
j_call: TRBJ2-3
v_call: TRBV5-6
cdr3_aa: CASSLGTSGVKDTQYF

clone_size: -
j_call: TRBJ2-5
v_call: TRBV5-5
cdr3_aa: CASRGMDRLYQETQYF

clone_size: medium-sized
j_call: TRBJ1-4
v_call: TRBV29-1
cdr3_aa: CSVGEDYDEKLFF

clone_size: -
j_call: TRBJ2-1
v_call: TRBV19
cdr3_aa: CASSRRLLAGGYNEQFF

clone_size: -
j_call: TRBJ1-2
v_call: TRBV11-1
cdr3_aa: CASSFGLSGETIYGYTF

clone_size: medium-sized
j_call: TRBJ2-1
v_call: TRBV13
cdr3_aa: CASSGGLAGVNEQFF

clone_size: medium-sized
j_call: TRBJ2-1
v_call: TRBV29-1
cdr3_aa: CSVPSGTSSFF

clone_size: -
j_call: TRBJ2-6
v_call: TRBV19
cdr3_aa: CASSIESSRANVLTF

clone_size: -
j_call: TRBJ2-3
v_call: TRBV6-1
cdr3_aa: CASSGGLMGTDTQYF

clone_size: -
j_call: TRBJ1-2
v_call: TRBV19
cdr3_aa: CASSTRSGTGDGYTF

clone_size: medium-sized
j_call: TRBJ2-3
v_call: TRBV6-5
cdr3_aa: CASSYSGHTDTQYF

clone_size: -
j_call: TRBJ1-1
v_call: TRBV29-1
cdr3_aa: CSVVTGNTEAFF

clone_size: medium-sized
j_call: TRBJ2-2
v_call: TRBV19
cdr3_aa: CASSPRGRTGELFF

clone_size: medium-sized
j_call: TRBJ2-2
v_call: TRBV29-1
cdr3_aa: CSARTGAPGELFF

clone_size: -
j_call: TRBJ1-4
v_call: TRBV13
cdr3_aa: CASSLPGATNEKLFF

clone_size: -
j_call: TRBJ1-1
v_call: TRBV18
cdr3_aa: CASSPHMNTEAFF

clone_size: -
j_call: TRBJ2-5
v_call: TRBV6-6
cdr3_aa: CASSSLGQGAETQYF

clone_size: -
j_call: TRBJ2-1
v_call: TRBV11-1
cdr3_aa: CASSFFSASGRARNEQFF

clone_size: -
j_call: TRBJ1-5
v_call: TRBV19
cdr3_aa: CASSRGDQPQHF

clone_size: -
j_call: TRBJ1-1
v_call: TRBV19
cdr3_aa: CASRSEDRHEAFF

clone_size: -
j_call: TRBJ1-3
v_call: TRBV7-9
cdr3_aa: CSSSKMAFGNTIYF

clone_size: -
j_call: TRBJ2-1
v_call: TRBV6-1
cdr3_aa: CASSEASGSMGEQFF

clone_size: -
j_call: TRBJ1-3
v_call: TRBV18
cdr3_aa: CASSPGAGGSSPGNTIYF

clone_size: medium-sized
j_call: TRBJ1-1
v_call: TRBV5-6
cdr3_aa: CASSLYNTEAFF

clone_size: -
j_call: TRBJ2-3
v_call: TRBV5-6
cdr3_aa: CASSLRGVRDTQYF

clone_size: -
j_call: TRBJ1-1
v_call: TRBV19
cdr3_aa: CASSMSLNTEAFF

clone_size: -
j_call: TRBJ1-1
v_call: TRBV6-5
cdr3_aa: CASQLGQGTEAFF

clone_size: -
j_call: TRBJ1-5
v_call: TRBV19
cdr3_aa: CASSIDLLGSNQPQHF

clone_size: -
j_call: TRBJ1-4
v_call: TRBV6-6
cdr3_aa: CASSSPRDRTNEKLFF

clone_size: medium-sized
j_call: TRBJ2-3
v_call: TRBV19
cdr3_aa: CASSPRNFRDTQYF

clone_size: -
j_call: TRBJ2-2
v_call: TRBV10-3
cdr3_aa: CAISESSEVLAGELFF

clone_size: -
j_call: TRBJ2-5
v_call: TRBV11-1
cdr3_aa: CASSLPGQETQYF

clone_size: -
j_call: TRBJ2-7
v_call: TRBV6-1
cdr3_aa: CASSEVAGQGAQEQYF

clone_size: medium-sized
j_call: TRBJ2-3
v_call: TRBV19
cdr3_aa: CASSIALAGGTDTQYF

clone_size: -
j_call: TRBJ2-3
v_call: TRBV18
cdr3_aa: CASSPAGTGSTDTQYF

clone_size: -
j_call: TRBJ2-3
v_call: TRBV5-1
cdr3_aa: CASSSEWVSTDTQYF

clone_size: -
j_call: TRBJ2-7
v_call: TRBV11-1
cdr3_aa: CASSHTSGSRWAANEQYF

clone_size: medium-sized
j_call: TRBJ2-7
v_call: TRBV11-1
cdr3_aa: CASGATGTRSEQYF

clone_size: -
j_call: TRBJ2-7
v_call: TRBV30
cdr3_aa: CAWYHQGTTYEQYF

clone_size: -
j_call: TRBJ2-1
v_call: TRBV30
cdr3_aa: CAWAGTRLTNEQFF

clone_size: -
j_call: TRBJ1-1
v_call: TRBV29-1
cdr3_aa: CSVENSPNTEAFF

clone_size: -
j_call: TRBJ2-5
v_call: TRBV15
cdr3_aa: CATSRGGAAVETQYF

clone_size: -
j_call: TRBJ1-1
v_call: TRBV19
cdr3_aa: CASTAGGFRWTEAFF

clone_size: -
j_call: TRBJ1-5
v_call: TRBV5-5
cdr3_aa: CASSNDQPQHF

clone_size: -
j_call: TRBJ1-2
v_call: TRBV19
cdr3_aa: CASRGTARVYGYTF